A single sample is the source of the 32 T cell receptor beta chains below, sequenced in a study of T-cell reconstitution after alpha-beta-depleted transplantation in children. Molecular barcoding with unique molecular identifiers was used for the TCRbeta library. MiXCR was run by TCRdb on the PCR reads, yielding one entry per CDR3 protein. The data contain hundreds of thousands of distinct CDR3 sequences, under 15% of them singletons. This material consisted of PBMCs, taken before TCRalphabeta/CD19-depleted stem cell transplant. These receptors originate from a girl aged 2-10 years with congenital amegakaryocytic thrombocytopenia, due to receive a stem cell transplant.

This clonotype was detected ten times or more. The chain recombines TRBV4-1 with TRBJ2-7; 8 nucleotides agree with TRBD2. CDR1 MGHRA and CDR2 YSYEKL come from the germline V gene. The V gene end was trimmed by 0 bases and the J gene end by 5 bases; junction bases not matched to a gene: 6. The CDR3 extends over 15 amino acids. The CDR3 protein is CASSQESGSNDEQYF. In nucleotides, the CDR3 is TGCGCCAGCAGCCAAGAAAGCGGGAGCAACGACGAGCAGTACTTC.

This clonotype occurred a few times. The V and J genes are TRBV25-1 and TRBJ2-4; 9 bases agree with TRBD1. Germline trimming cut 1 base from V and 4 bases from J; bases unmatched to any gene: 5. CDR3 length equals 16 residues. The germline CDR1 and CDR2 sequences are MGHDK and SYGVNS. The CDR3 loop is CASSESGQGEKNIQYF. The CDR3 DNA follows: TGTGCCAGCAGTGAATCGGGACAGGGAGAAAAAAACATTCAGTACTTC.

The table lists this clonotype with many counts. The chain recombines TRBV6-4 with TRBJ1-5, with D tentatively TRBD1 (6 bases). The germline V and J ends were trimmed by 6 bases and 6 bases, with 15 bases remaining between them. Germline V gene data show CDR1 as MRHNA and CDR2 as SNTAGT. The CDR3 totals 14 residues. For the CDR3, the DNA is TGTGCCAGCAGCCGACAGGCTCAGGGTCAGCCCCAGCATTTT. It is translated as CASSRQAQGQPQHF.

The chain carries TRBV6-5 and TRBJ2-1; either TRBD1 or TRBD2 may fit D (6 bases each). The CDR3 loop spans 16 amino acids. Per the germline V gene, CDR1 is MNHEY and CDR2 is SVGAGI. V was trimmed by 2 bases and J by 2 bases, leaving 13 bases between them. CDR3 DNA: TGTGCCAGCAGTTACGCTTCCGGGGGCCCCTACAATGAGCAGTTCTTC. Its protein is CASSYASGGPYNEQFF.

This clonotype was seen at least ten times. The CDR3 sequence: CASSRWADRRSPLHF. CDR3 in DNA: TGTGCCAGCAGCCGTTGGGCGGACAGACGATCACCCCTCCACTTT. V usage is TRBV7-6 and J usage is TRBJ1-6; D might be TRBD1 (6 bases). The CDR3 sequence is 15 residues long. The V gene's germline CDR1 is SGHVS and CDR2 FNYEAQ. The germline V and J ends were trimmed by 5 bases and 10 bases, with 18 bases remaining between them.

The chain combines TRBV5-1 with TRBJ1-2, with 11 bases lining up with TRBD1. The trim removed 5 bases at V and 5 bases at J, leaving 8 bases unmatched. The CDR3 is 15 residues long. Germline V gene lookup returns CDR1 SGHRS and CDR2 YFSETQ. CDR3 DNA sequence: TGCGCCAGCAGTCTGGGAGGACAGGGGGCTTATGGCTACACCTTC. It specifies CASSLGGQGAYGYTF. The full variable domain, in which reference TRBV5-1 and TRBJ1-2 provide the parts outside the CDR3, is KAGVTQTPRYLIKTRGQQVTLSCSPISGHRSVSWYQQTPGQGLQFLFEYFSETQRNKGNFPGRFSGRQFSNSRSEMNVSTLELGDSALYLCASSLGGQGAYGYTFGSGTRLTVV.

This sequence joins TRBV20-1 and TRBJ2-1; 9 bases align to TRBD2. Trimming took 3 bases from V and 4 from J; bases not matched to a gene: 4. This CDR3 has 14 residues. Germline values: CDR1 DFQATT, CDR2 SNEGSKA (reference sequence). The CDR3 reads CSASRTSVYNEQFF. The CDR3 coding sequence is TGCAGTGCTAGCAGGACTAGCGTTTACAATGAGCAGTTCTTC.

Many counts were recorded for this clonotype. The chain is built from TRBV5-1 and TRBJ2-7, with a possible D match to TRBD1 (6 bases). CDR3 length equals 16 residues. Germline-derived CDR1 and CDR2 are SGHRS and YFSETQ. V dropped 0 bases and J dropped 2 bases, with 15 bases sitting between them. This chain's CDR3 is CASSLAMGAGTYEQYF. The DNA of the CDR3 is TGCGCCAGCAGCTTGGCTATGGGGGCCGGGACCTACGAGCAGTACTTC. Full variable domain (rest looked up from reference TRBV5-1 and TRBJ2-7): KAGVTQTPRYLIKTRGQQVTLSCSPISGHRSVSWYQQTPGQGLQFLFEYFSETQRNKGNFPGRFSGRQFSNSRSEMNVSTLELGDSALYLCASSLAMGAGTYEQYFGPGTRLTVT.

V and J are TRBV7-8 and TRBJ2-5; D remains unclear. The CDR3 length is 14 residues. Trimming removed 1 base at V and 2 bases at J, with 8 bases between. Germline lookup yields CDR1 SGHVS and CDR2 FQNEAQ. The CDR3: CASSLVTVQETQYF. CDR3 DNA: TGTGCCAGCAGCTTAGTAACGGTTCAAGAGACCCAGTACTTC.

This clonotype occurred many times. This chain uses TRBV28 with TRBJ2-4; the D gene is possibly TRBD2 (5 bases). V lost 6 bases, J lost 0 bases, and 9 bases lay in between. The CDR3 is 14 amino acids. The germline CDR1 and CDR2 sequences are MDHEN and SYDVKM. The CDR3 DNA sequence: TGTGCCAGCAGAGGAGCGGTAGCCAAAAACATTCAGTACTTC. It specifies CASRGAVAKNIQYF.

Turning to this clonotype: A much larger clone lies one base from this, so it may be a read error. The chain links TRBV5-1 to TRBJ2-7; 9 positions agree with TRBD2. After removal of 3 bases from V and 5 bases from J, the junction contained 9 bases not matched to a gene. Germline V CDR1 and CDR2: SGHRS, YFSETQ. The CDR3 is 15 amino acids. The CDR3 loop reads CASSSRLAEDNEQYF. The CDR3 nucleotides are TGCGCCAGCAGCTCCCGACTAGCGGAAGACAACGAGCAGTACTTC.

A few counts support this clonotype. V and J are TRBV29-1 and TRBJ2-5; tentatively, D is TRBD2 (5 bases). This CDR3 contains 13 residues. Germline V lookup: CDR1 SQVTM, CDR2 ANQGSEA. V was pared by 7 bases and J by 4 bases, with 16 bases between. Here the CDR3 DNA reads TGCAGCGCTGATCGTGGGAGAGGAGAGACCCAGTACTTC. Amino acid sequence: CSADRGRGETQYF.

This clonotype was observed once. A read error may explain this, as a much larger clone is one base away. The chain links TRBV6-1 to TRBJ2-1; the D gene is possibly TRBD2 (5 bases). V was cut by 5 bases and J by 10 bases, with 21 bases left in between. The CDR3 covers 15 residues. Per germline, CDR1 MNHNS and CDR2 SASEGT. The CDR3 reads CASSPLLSGIGEQFF. CDR3 DNA: TGTGCCAGCAGTCCGTTACTATCGGGGATCGGGGAGCAGTTCTTC.

This clonotype was recorded many times. The chain links TRBV5-5 to TRBJ2-2; 7 bases map to TRBD2. The germline V gene has CDR1 SGHKS and CDR2 YYEKEE (reference sequence). V dropped 4 bases and J dropped 5; count of bases not matched to a gene: 14. The CDR3 has 17 residues. CDR3 DNA: TGTGCCAGCAGCCTCCAACCCGGGGGGTTGGGAACCGGGGAGCTGTTTTTT. Protein sequence: CASSLQPGGLGTGELFF. The full variable domain, with the rest looked up from reference TRBV5-5 and TRBJ2-2, is DAGVTQSPTHLIKTRGQQVTLRCSPISGHKSVSWYQQVLGQGPQFIFQYYEKEERGRGNFPDRFSARQFPNYSSELNVNALLLGDSALYLCASSLQPGGLGTGELFFGEGSRLTVL.

The chain links TRBV5-5 to TRBJ2-2, with 9 bases identical to TRBD2. The V gene's germline CDR1 is SGHKS and CDR2 YYEKEE (reference sequence). The CDR3 has 16 amino acids. V dropped 7 bases and J dropped 7; count of bases not matched to a gene: 14. The DNA for the CDR3 is TGTGCCAGCGGATCAGGAGGGACTAGCATAAGCGGGGAGCTGTTTTTT. Translation: CASGSGGTSISGELFF.

The sample holds many counts of this clonotype. The chain has TRBV20-1 and TRBJ2-1; unclear D gene. The CDR3 is 15 residues long. Germline-derived CDR1 and CDR2 are DFQATT and SNEGSKA (reference sequence). Trimming removed 5 bases at V and 0 bases at J, with 14 bases between. This CDR3 reads CSAALADGSYNEQFF. CDR3 bases: TGCAGTGCTGCCCTTGCGGACGGCTCCTACAATGAGCAGTTCTTC.

This clonotype was recorded a few times. The V gene is TRBV7-9, the J gene TRBJ2-7, with D possibly called TRBD1 or TRBD2 (5 bases each). Per the germline V gene, CDR1 is SEHNR and CDR2 is FQNEAQ (reference sequence). The CDR3 extends over 13 amino acids. V was pared by 5 bases and J by 5 bases, with 13 bases between. The CDR3 sequence is CASSQGRVDEQYF. The CDR3 bases are TGTGCCAGCAGCCAGGGACGGGTAGACGAGCAGTACTTC.

In this sample, this clonotype turned up many times. The chain has TRBV6-5 and TRBJ2-7, with a possible D match to TRBD1 (6 bases). Deletions cut 0 bases from V and 5 bases from J, with 8 bases between. Looked up from germline, CDR1 is MNHEY and CDR2 is SVGAGI. This CDR3 contains 13 residues. The CDR3 is CASSYSSGDEQYF. Here the CDR3 DNA reads TGTGCCAGCAGTTACTCCTCAGGGGACGAGCAGTACTTC.

This clonotype showed up many times. The rearrangement joins TRBV24-1 to TRBJ2-5, with TRBD2 as a possible D gene (5 bases). This CDR3 is built from 16 residues. Germline lookup yields CDR1 KGHDR and CDR2 SFDVKD. V gave up 0 bases and J gave up 0 bases, with 10 bases separating them. The CDR3 nucleotides are TGTGCCACCAGTGATTTGGAGAGGGTAAACCAAGAGACCCAGTACTTC. Amino acids: CATSDLERVNQETQYF.

This clonotype came up many times. This rearrangement joins TRBV6-1 to TRBJ1-2; 12 bases are a match to TRBD1. J lost 1 base, V lost 4 bases, and 7 bases had no gene match. There are 17 residues in the CDR3. The germline gives CDR1 MNHNS, CDR2 SASEGT. CDR3 bases: TGTGCCAGCAGTGCCGGGACAGGGGGCGCTTATAACTATGGCTACACCTTC. It yields the protein CASSAGTGGAYNYGYTF.

V gene TRBV7-6 combines with J gene TRBJ2-1; a possible D gene is TRBD2 (5 bases). The germline V gene has CDR1 SGHVS and CDR2 FNYEAQ. V lost 2 bases to trimming and J lost 7 bases, with 9 bases between them. This CDR3 has 13 amino acids. CDR3 amino acids: CASSLYGRNEQFF. In DNA, the CDR3 is TGTGCCAGCAGCTTATATGGGAGAAATGAGCAGTTCTTC. Supplemented by reference TRBV7-6 and TRBJ2-1, the full variable domain reads GAGVSQSPRYKVTKRGQDVALRCDPISGHVSLYWYRQALGQGPEFLTYFNYEAQQDKSGLPNDRFSAERPEGSISTLTIQRTEQRDSAMYRCASSLYGRNEQFFGPGTRLTVL.

At least ten counts were recorded for this clonotype. The chain combines TRBV4-1 with TRBJ2-5, with D perhaps matching TRBD1 (6 bases). V lost 4 bases and J lost 2, with 8 bases in between. The V gene's germline CDR1 is MGHRA and CDR2 YSYEKL. This CDR3 spans 13 amino acids. The CDR3 reads CASSRGPQETQYF. CDR3 in DNA: TGCGCCAGCAGCCGGGGGCCTCAAGAGACCCAGTACTTC.

This chain uses TRBV5-1 with TRBJ2-7, with TRBD2 matching over 7 bases. The junction had 5 bases not matched to a gene; V was cut back by 2 bases and J by 3 bases. CDR3 length equals 14 residues. Germline V gives CDR1 SGHRS, CDR2 YFSETQ. The CDR3 loop reads CASSFVIAGYEQYF. The CDR3 DNA sequence: TGCGCCAGCAGCTTTGTGATAGCGGGCTACGAGCAGTACTTC.

This clonotype was recorded at least ten times. The V gene is TRBV20-1, the J gene TRBJ2-3; D possibly corresponds to TRBD2 (6 bases). The V gene's germline CDR1 is DFQATT and CDR2 SNEGSKA (reference sequence). The V end was cut by 3 bases, the J end by 4 bases, with 17 bases between. The CDR3 runs 15 residues. The CDR3 DNA reads TGCAGTGCTAGGAGGAGGGTGCTCCGGCCAGATACGCAGTATTTT. This codes for CSARRRVLRPDTQYF.

The chain employs TRBV2 and TRBJ1-3; the D is unclear. Trimming took 7 bases from V and 0 from J, leaving 7 bases between them. This CDR3 has 13 residues. In germline, CDR1 is SNHLY, CDR2 FYNNEI. The DNA for the CDR3 is TGTGCCAGCACTTTAGACTCTGGAAACACCATATATTTT. Amino acid sequence: CASTLDSGNTIYF. Filled out from reference TRBV2 and TRBJ1-3, the complete variable domain reads EPEVTQTPSHQVTQMGQEVILRCVPISNHLYFYWYRQILGQKVEFLVSFYNNEISEKSEIFDDQFSVERPDGSNFTLKIRSTKLEDSAMYFCASTLDSGNTIYFGEGSWLTVV.

This clonotype was observed many times. This rearrangement joins TRBV18 to TRBJ2-5, with D unresolved. This CDR3 has 14 residues. Deletions cut 4 bases from V and 5 bases from J, with 14 bases between. The germline V gene has CDR1 KGHSH and CDR2 LQKENI. The CDR3 loop reads CASSLKAGDETQYF. The DNA of the CDR3 is TGTGCCAGCTCACTTAAAGCAGGTGACGAGACCCAGTACTTC.

The rearrangement links TRBV5-1 to TRBJ2-5; D is perhaps TRBD1 or TRBD2 (5 bases each). This CDR3 region has 13 residues. Trimming shortened V by 8 bases and J by 0 bases, and 11 bases separated the two germline ends. Looked up from germline, CDR1 is SGHRS and CDR2 is YFSETQ. CDR3 sequence: CASRWGYQETQYF. The CDR3 DNA sequence: TGCGCCAGTCGGTGGGGGTACCAAGAGACCCAGTACTTC.

The rearrangement links TRBV7-2 to TRBJ1-4; D gene unclear. Looked up from germline, CDR1 is SGHTA and CDR2 is FQGNSA. The CDR3 consists of 13 residues. The V end lost 6 bases, the J end lost 6 bases, and 11 bases lay between the germline ends. The CDR3 sequence is CASSFNRDEKLFF. DNA of the CDR3: TGTGCCAGCAGTTTCAATAGGGATGAAAAACTGTTTTTT.

This clonotype was recorded many times. The rearrangement links TRBV20-1 to TRBJ2-3; 8 positions match TRBD2. The CDR3 runs 14 residues. Germline loops: CDR1 DFQATT, CDR2 SNEGSKA (reference sequence). V shed 4 bases, J shed 1 base, and the junction held 4 bases outside the gene matches. The CDR3 sequence: CSATETSGTDTQYF. The DNA of the CDR3 is TGCAGTGCTACCGAGACTAGCGGCACAGATACGCAGTATTTT.

The sample holds many counts of this clonotype. CDR3 amino acids: CSASRDRSSYEQYF. CDR3 coding DNA: TGCAGTGCCAGTCGGGACAGGAGCTCCTACGAGCAGTACTTC. The V call is TRBV20-1, the J call TRBJ2-7; 8 bases fit TRBD1. J gave up 0 bases and V 6 bases, and 7 bases lay outside the gene matches. CDR1 is DFQATT, CDR2 SNEGSKA, per germline (reference sequence). The CDR3 runs 14 residues.

The chain carries TRBV19 and TRBJ1-5; the match to TRBD1 covers 7 bases. Germline lookup yields CDR1 LNHDA and CDR2 SQIVND (reference sequence). The J segment lost 9 bases and the V segment lost 4 bases, leaving 3 bases of the junction unmatched. CDR3 length: 12 amino acids. Written as DNA, the CDR3 is TGTGCCAGTAGTACGACAGGGCCGCCCCAGCATTTT. As protein: CASSTTGPPQHF.

This clonotype was found once. A clone one base away is much larger, so this may be a read error. Written as DNA, the CDR3 is TGTACCAGCTCACCACCGACAGGGAGGTTCGAGCTGTTTTTT. Its translation: CTSSPPTGRFELFF. The chain is built from TRBV18 and TRBJ2-2, with D tentatively TRBD1 (7 bases). CDR1 is KGHSH and CDR2 is LQKENI in the germline V gene. This CDR3 has 14 residues.